Sequencing of this T cell receptor beta chain was carried out in a study of cytomegalovirus exposure and HLA in healthy donors. Overall study findings and caveats: As a later analysis revealed, most CMV-associated TCR beta chains appeared HLA-restricted. The authors confirmed in vitro that a few CMV-associated chains were specific for CMV antigens. Reportedly, fewer N-insertions than the approximately 700-donor mean appeared in an Asian-associated ancestry cluster in a later analysis.

Both 60 Vbeta primers and 13 Jbeta primers went into the PCR. Assay used: immunoSEQ multiplex PCR; TCRdb lists only in-frame clones, some missing. The data contain about 130,000 clones, more than 75% of them singletons. There are 16 residues in the CDR3. The V end lost 1 base, the J end lost 0 bases, and 7 bases lay between the germline ends. Germline V gives CDR1 KGHSH, CDR2 LQKENI. For this clone: Its antigen is undetermined.

Input material: PBMCs. This sequence was found in a male donor in good health and CMV-seronegative. V usage is TRBV18 and J usage is TRBJ2-6; D is perhaps TRBD2 (6 bases). CDR3 sequence (DNA): TGTGCCAGCTCACCACGGGAGGACTCTGGGGCCAACGTCCTGACTTTC. Translating it yields CASSPREDSGANVLTF.